Following are 22 T cell receptor beta chains from one sample sequenced in a study of blood T cell repertoires in COVID-19. Clones were read by immunoSEQ multiplex PCR, and TCRdb kept only the in-frame ones, dropping some. Here the sample spans about 240,000 clones, around 86% being singletons. Sample: peripheral blood. These TCRs come from an older woman with active or convalescent COVID-19.

The V gene is TRBV29-1, the J gene TRBJ2-2, with D maybe TRBD1 (6 bases). Between the trimmed V and J ends, which lost 7 bases and 3 bases, there was a span of 9 bases. The CDR3 has 12 residues. Looked up from germline, CDR1 is SQVTM and CDR2 is ANQGSEA. CDR3 coding DNA: TGCAGCGCTGGGACACACACCGGGGAGCTGTTTTTT. Encoded protein: CSAGTHTGELFF.

This clone has just a few counts. The chain uses TRBV18 and TRBJ1-1, with D possibly being TRBD1 (6 bases). V was shortened by 2 bases and J by 1 base, with 11 bases between the two germline ends. The CDR3 length is 15 residues. Germline CDR1 is KGHSH and CDR2 is LQKENI. For the CDR3, the DNA is TGTGCCAGCTCACCAACCTACAGGGAGAACACTGAAGCTTTCTTT. Translating gives CASSPTYRENTEAFF.

The chain employs TRBV7-3 and TRBJ2-5; 11 bases map to TRBD2. Per the germline V gene, CDR1 is SGHTA and CDR2 is FQGTGA. The CDR3 runs to 15 residues. With V trimmed by 5 bases and J by 2 bases, 4 bases remained unmatched. The chain's CDR3 is CASSLAGGSQETQYF. CDR3 coding DNA: TGTGCCAGCAGCCTAGCGGGGGGCTCTCAAGAGACCCAGTACTTC.

This clone is a singleton in its sample. The rearrangement joins TRBV10-3 to TRBJ2-1; 10 nucleotides align to TRBD2. This CDR3 is 14 amino acids long. Looked up from germline, CDR1 is ENHRY and CDR2 is SYGVKD. V trimming: 5 bases; J trimming: 5 bases; junction bases outside the gene matches: 3. The CDR3 is CAISPLAGDNEQFF. DNA of the CDR3: TGTGCCATCAGTCCCCTAGCGGGGGACAATGAGCAGTTCTTC.

V usage is TRBV4-1 and J usage is TRBJ1-3, with 10 bases lining up with TRBD1. Germline V gene sequence: CDR1 MGHRA, CDR2 YSYEKL. There are 19 residues in the CDR3. V was pared by 0 bases and J by 3 bases, with 11 bases of the junction left unmatched. CDR3 bases: TGCGCCAGCAGCCAAGATCCGCCGCGTCGGGACAGGGGTGGAAACACCATATATTTT. Its translation is CASSQDPPRRDRGGNTIYF.

The chain combines TRBV6-5 with TRBJ2-1, with D unclear. Germline CDR1 and CDR2: MNHEY and SVGAGI. Trimming took 6 bases from V and 5 from J, leaving 14 bases between them. The CDR3 sequence is 14 residues long. This chain's CDR3 is CASRPLAYHNEQFF. For the CDR3, the DNA is TGTGCCAGCAGACCCTTAGCTTACCACAATGAGCAGTTCTTC.

The J gene is TRBJ2-1, the V gene TRBV27; maybe TRBD1 (5 bases). Trimming removed 5 bases at V and 9 bases at J, with 26 bases between. The CDR3 runs to 17 residues. CDR1 is MNHEY, CDR2 SMNVEV, per germline (reference sequence). The CDR3 DNA is TGTGCCAGCAGTCACCCCACCGACAGCCTATTGTTGGGTGAGCAGTTCTTC. Translating it yields CASSHPTDSLLLGEQFF.

The V and J genes are TRBV6-1 and TRBJ2-3, with 12 nucleotides matching TRBD1. Germline V gene sequence: CDR1 MNHNS, CDR2 SASEGT. This CDR3 is 16 amino acids long. After removal of 3 bases from V and 5 bases from J, the junction contained 6 bases not matched to a gene. The chain's CDR3 is CASSDPGQGAGDTQYF. DNA of the CDR3: TGTGCCAGCAGTGACCCGGGACAGGGGGCCGGAGATACGCAGTATTTT.

This clone has only one observation. The chain carries TRBV4-3 and TRBJ2-6; no firm D call. V was cut by 0 bases and J by 0 bases, with 9 bases left in between. CDR3 size: 17 residues. The germline V gene encodes CDR1 LGHNA and CDR2 YSLEER. CDR3 sequence: CASSQEATPSGANVLTF. CDR3 in DNA: TGCGCCAGCAGCCAAGAGGCGACACCCTCTGGGGCCAACGTCCTGACTTTC.

Note on this clone: One end of the junction is discordant with germline, which a read error may explain. The chain employs TRBV7-2 and TRBJ1-4, with D unresolved. The CDR3 has 14 residues. Germline V gene data show CDR1 as SGHTA and CDR2 as FQGNSA. CDR3 protein: CASSLGGIGEKLFF. The CDR3 DNA sequence: TGTGCCAGCAGTTTAGGAGGGATTGGTGAAAAACTGTTTTTT.

This clone was seen more than once but under ten times. The V gene is TRBV2, the J gene TRBJ1-1, with a possible D match to TRBD1 (5 bases). The CDR3 is 13 residues long. Trimming pared 6 bases from V and 2 bases from J, leaving 10 bases between. Per the germline V gene, CDR1 is SNHLY and CDR2 is FYNNEI. The CDR3: CASRTQGNTEAFF. The CDR3 nucleotides are TGTGCCAGCAGGACCCAGGGTAACACTGAAGCTTTCTTT.

In regard to this clone: Possible read error: a much larger clone is one base away. The chain couples TRBV6-5 to TRBJ1-2; 10 positions agree with TRBD1. CDR1 and CDR2 (germline): MNHEY, SVGAGI. This CDR3 region has 12 residues. V was pared by 6 bases and J by 8 bases, with 3 bases of the junction left unmatched. The CDR3 sequence: CASSGTGVGYTF. In DNA, the CDR3 is TGTGCCAGCAGCGGGACAGGGGTCGGCTACACCTTC.

The chain employs TRBV6-5 and TRBJ1-5; maybe TRBD1 (5 bases). CDR3 length: 16 amino acids. CDR1 is MNHEY and CDR2 is SVGAGI in the germline V gene. V was pared by 0 bases and J by 6 bases, with 15 bases between. The CDR3 DNA reads as TGTGCCAGCAGTTACTCCCGTCCGACAGCGAGTCAGCCCCAGCATTTT. Translated, it gives CASSYSRPTASQPQHF.

The V and J genes are TRBV18 and TRBJ1-2; the D is unclear. This CDR3 region has 16 residues. V lost 2 bases and J lost 0, with 13 bases in between. The germline V gene has CDR1 KGHSH and CDR2 LQKENI. CDR3 nucleotides: TGTGCCAGCTCACCAGGGTCAGGCTATACTAACTATGGCTACACCTTC. Translating it yields CASSPGSGYTNYGYTF.

This chain joins TRBV11-3 and TRBJ2-5, with D possibly TRBD1 on 5 matching bases. Germline values: CDR1 SGHNT, CDR2 YENEEA. Trimming took 5 bases from V and 4 from J, leaving 17 bases between them. This CDR3 region has 15 residues. The CDR3 region has the DNA TGTGCCAGCAGCCCCCGTGGCCTAAGGGGAGAGACCCAGTACTTC. Protein: CASSPRGLRGETQYF.

The CDR3 spells CASSPHRGHTEAFF. The CDR3 DNA is TGTGCCAGCAGCCCACACAGGGGGCACACTGAAGCTTTCTTT. The V call is TRBV14, the J call TRBJ1-1; 9 nucleotides match TRBD1. The germline V gene encodes CDR1 SGHDN and CDR2 FVKESK. The ends lost 4 bases at V and 3 bases at J; junction bases unmatched: 3. The CDR3 is 14 amino acids.

The J gene is TRBJ1-1, the V gene TRBV7-9; D gene unclear. Germline CDR1 SEHNR, CDR2 FQNEAQ (reference sequence). The CDR3 runs to 11 residues. Trimming removed 6 bases from V and 5 bases from J, with 7 bases in between. In nucleotides, the CDR3 is TGTGCCAGCAGACTCATAACTGAAGCTTTCTTT. As protein: CASRLITEAFF.

The genes are TRBV14 and TRBJ1-5; D is perhaps TRBD1 (6 bases). The CDR3 is 22 amino acids. Deletions cut 0 bases from V and 0 bases from J, with 27 bases between. Germline V gene data show CDR1 as SGHDN and CDR2 as FVKESK. CDR3 coding DNA: TGTGCCAGCAGCCAAGATCCCCTACAGGGAACCCTTGAAGGGGATAGCAATCAGCCCCAGCATTTT. Protein product: CASSQDPLQGTLEGDSNQPQHF.

This rearrangement joins TRBV3-1 (or the pseudogene TRBV3-2) to TRBJ1-1, with 7 bases lining up with TRBD1. V was pared by 3 bases and J by 11 bases, with 9 bases of the junction left unmatched. The CDR3 extends over 13 amino acids. CDR1 and CDR2 (germline): LGHDT, YNNKEL (reference sequence). CDR3 DNA sequence: TGTGCCAGCAGCCAGCGACAGGGAAAAACGGCTTTCTTT. Translated, it gives CASSQRQGKTAFF.

CDR3 bases: TGTGCCAGCAGCTTAGGGTTCCAGGGGGATGGCTACACCTTC. Translated, it gives CASSLGFQGDGYTF. The chain employs TRBV7-9 and TRBJ1-2; 7 nucleotides agree with TRBD1. Looked up from germline, CDR1 is SEHNR and CDR2 is FQNEAQ (reference sequence). This CDR3 has 14 residues. Trimming cost V 1 base and J 6 bases; bases outside gene matches: 5.

This clone was observed a single time. The chain is built from TRBV29-1 and TRBJ1-1; D is perhaps TRBD1 (5 bases). The V end was cut by 4 bases, the J end by 7 bases, with 10 bases between. The CDR3 loop spans 11 amino acids. From germline, CDR1 is SQVTM and CDR2 ANQGSEA. This CDR3 is CSVGTMLEAFF. DNA of the CDR3: TGCAGCGTTGGGACAATGCTTGAAGCTTTCTTT.

J is TRBJ1-6 and V is TRBV7-9; a possible D gene is TRBD1 (6 bases). Trimming removed 1 base from V and 13 bases from J, with 17 bases in between. The CDR3 sequence is 15 residues long. Germline CDR1 reads SEHNR; CDR2 reads FQNEAQ (reference sequence). The CDR3, as DNA: TGTGCCAGCAGCTTAGTGTCTGGGGGCCCGGAGCCCCTCCACTTT. This encodes CASSLVSGGPEPLHF.